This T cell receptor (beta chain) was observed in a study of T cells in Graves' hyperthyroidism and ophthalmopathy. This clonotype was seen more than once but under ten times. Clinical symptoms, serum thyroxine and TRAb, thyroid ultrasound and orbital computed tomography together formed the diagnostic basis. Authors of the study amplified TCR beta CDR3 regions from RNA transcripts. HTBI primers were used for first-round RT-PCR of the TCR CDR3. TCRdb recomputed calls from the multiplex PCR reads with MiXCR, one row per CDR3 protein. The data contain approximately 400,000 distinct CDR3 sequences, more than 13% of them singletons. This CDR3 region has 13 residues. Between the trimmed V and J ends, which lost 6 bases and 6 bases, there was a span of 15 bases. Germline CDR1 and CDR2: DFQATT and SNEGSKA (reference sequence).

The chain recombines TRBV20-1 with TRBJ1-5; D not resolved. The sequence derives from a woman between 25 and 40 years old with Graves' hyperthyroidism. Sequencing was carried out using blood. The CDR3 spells CSAPVRGGQPQHF. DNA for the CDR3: TGCAGTGCCCCCGTCCGGGGAGGTCAGCCCCAGCATTTT.